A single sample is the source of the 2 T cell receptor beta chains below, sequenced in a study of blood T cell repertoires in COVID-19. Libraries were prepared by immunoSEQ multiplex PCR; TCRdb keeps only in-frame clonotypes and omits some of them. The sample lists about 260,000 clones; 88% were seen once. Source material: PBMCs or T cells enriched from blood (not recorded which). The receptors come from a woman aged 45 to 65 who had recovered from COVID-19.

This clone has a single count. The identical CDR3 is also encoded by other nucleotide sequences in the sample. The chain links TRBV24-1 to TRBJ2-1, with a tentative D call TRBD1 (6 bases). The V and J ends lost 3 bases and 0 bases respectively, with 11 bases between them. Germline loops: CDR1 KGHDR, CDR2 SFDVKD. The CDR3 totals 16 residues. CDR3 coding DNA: TGTGCCACCAGTGATCCAAGGGGGAGCTCCTACAATGAGCAGTTCTTC. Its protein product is CATSDPRGSSYNEQFF.

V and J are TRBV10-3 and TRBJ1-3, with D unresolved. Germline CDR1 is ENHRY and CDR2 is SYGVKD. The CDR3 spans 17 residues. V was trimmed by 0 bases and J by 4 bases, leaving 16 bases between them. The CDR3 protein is CAISESTSAGIGNTIYF. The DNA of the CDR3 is TGTGCCATCAGTGAGTCGACTTCGGCGGGTATCGGAAACACCATATATTTT.